Sequencing of this T cell receptor (beta chain) was carried out in a study of siplizumab effects on memory and regulatory T cells. Germline CDR1 WSHSY, CDR2 SAAADI. The V end lost 9 bases, the J end lost 3 bases, and 12 bases lay between the germline ends. The CDR3 contains 13 residues. This clone appeared a single time. This table comes from immunoSEQ multiplex PCR, and its TCRdb copy is limited to in-frame clones, with some not included. Among 85,000 to 130,000 clones listed, 90% to 95% were seen once. The sequenced sample consisted of Tregs sorted from blood. V and J are TRBV10-2 and TRBJ2-1; D might be TRBD2 (5 bases). The source is a human donor in good health. The CDR3 loop reads CASERTSYNEQFF. The CDR3 bases are TGCGCCAGTGAGCGGACCAGCTACAATGAGCAGTTCTTC.